What follows describes a single T cell receptor beta chain. The entry originates in a study of control samples from healthy donors and cancer patients. Profiling relied on immunoSEQ multiplex PCR, and the TCRdb table lists in-frame clones only, not all of them. The table shows approximately 100,000 clones, with over 85% occurring only once. The sequencing input was blood. The sequence came from a human donor in good health. The donor label of this sample is uncertain.

For the CDR3, the DNA is TGTGCCAGCAGTTTATCGGTTTTGGGGAAAGCTTTCTTT. Translation: CASSLSVLGKAFF. The chain carries TRBV27 and TRBJ1-1; D call uncertain. This CDR3 has 13 residues. V gave up 0 bases and J gave up 9 bases, with 11 bases separating them. From germline, CDR1 is MNHEY and CDR2 SMNVEV (reference sequence).